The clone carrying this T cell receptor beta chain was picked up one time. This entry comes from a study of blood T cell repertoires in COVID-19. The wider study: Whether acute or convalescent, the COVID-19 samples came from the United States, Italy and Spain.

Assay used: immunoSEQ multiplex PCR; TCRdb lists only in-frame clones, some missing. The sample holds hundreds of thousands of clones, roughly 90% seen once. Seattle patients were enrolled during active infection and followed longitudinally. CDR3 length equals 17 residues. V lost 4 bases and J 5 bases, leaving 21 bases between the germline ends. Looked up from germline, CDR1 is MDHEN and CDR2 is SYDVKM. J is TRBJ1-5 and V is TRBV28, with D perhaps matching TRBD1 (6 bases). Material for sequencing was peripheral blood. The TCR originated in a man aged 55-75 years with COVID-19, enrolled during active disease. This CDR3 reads CASSSIDRPPYYQPQHF. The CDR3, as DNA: TGTGCCAGCAGTTCTATAGACAGGCCGCCATATTATCAGCCCCAGCATTTT.